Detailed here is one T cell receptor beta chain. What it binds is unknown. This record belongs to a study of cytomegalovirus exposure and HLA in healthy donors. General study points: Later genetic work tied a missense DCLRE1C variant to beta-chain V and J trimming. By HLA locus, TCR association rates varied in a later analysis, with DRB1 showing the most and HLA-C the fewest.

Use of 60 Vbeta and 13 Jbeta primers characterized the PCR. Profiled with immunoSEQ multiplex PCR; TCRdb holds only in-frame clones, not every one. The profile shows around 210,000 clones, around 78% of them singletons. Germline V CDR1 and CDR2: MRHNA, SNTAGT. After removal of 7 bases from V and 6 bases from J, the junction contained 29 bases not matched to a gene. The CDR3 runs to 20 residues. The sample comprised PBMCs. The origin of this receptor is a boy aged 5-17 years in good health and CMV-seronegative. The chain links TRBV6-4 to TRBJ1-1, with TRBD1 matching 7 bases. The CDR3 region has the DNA TGTGCCAGCACCAACCTCCCCCTCGACAGGGTTGGACCCCGGTATCCTGAAGCTTTCTTT. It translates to CASTNLPLDRVGPRYPEAFF.